This TCR beta chain was captured in a study of T cells in women clearing cervical HPV infection. Study details: Controls were women whose single incident HPV16 infection cleared within 12 months without precancer or cancer. Case blood drawn at lesion detection; control blood after infection cleared.

TCRdb keeps only in-frame clones here, not all; method: immunoSEQ multiplex PCR. This sample carries some 46,000 clones, with about 40% going to the ten biggest clones. As to this clone: The read stops 3 residues short of the end of the CDR3; the missing end is completed from the germline J gene.

Trimming took off 8 bases at V and 6 bases at J, with 17 bases between the two ends. The CDR3 has 13 amino acids. CDR1 and CDR2 from the germline V gene are LNHDA and SQIVND (reference sequence). The sample taken for sequencing was blood buffy coat. This clonotype originated in a woman between 18 and 69 years old with a cervical HPV16 infection that either progressed to CIN3+ or cleared (not recorded which). The gene calls are TRBV19 and TRBJ2-7; TRBD2 is a possible D gene (5 bases). Incomplete CDR3 DNA: TGTGCCAGTGGGAGTAGCGAGCTGACCGAG. Protein: CASGSSELTE. The CDR3 reads in full as CASGSSELTEQYF.